A single sample is the source of the 6 T cell receptor beta chains below, sequenced in a study of spatial heterogeneity in lung cancer. The time point denotes: blood at routine non-recurrence follow-up after resection. No cell sorting; template was whole RNA from tumor, lung tissue or PBMC. TCRdb independently ran MiXCR on the 5' RACE reads; one entry per CDR3 protein. The sample has some 120,000 distinct CDR3 sequences, 10% to 15% seen once. Sequencing used PBMCs, obtained at follow-up. The receptor set was obtained from a male donor with early-stage non-small cell lung cancer.

This clonotype was seen ten or more times. CDR3 in amino acids: CSARATGGNQPQHF. In DNA form, the CDR3 reads TGCAGTGCTAGAGCAACAGGGGGCAATCAGCCCCAGCATTTT. The chain joins TRBV20-1 to TRBJ1-5, with 7 bases lining up with TRBD1. Germline V gives CDR1 DFQATT, CDR2 SNEGSKA (reference sequence). Trimming at V came to 1 base and at J to 2 bases, leaving 2 bases not matched to a gene. This CDR3 is built from 14 residues.

This clonotype was detected only a few times. The rearrangement links TRBV9 to TRBJ2-1, with D maybe TRBD1 (6 bases). This CDR3 is 15 amino acids long. The V end lost 4 bases, the J end lost 0 bases, and 11 bases lay between the germline ends. Germline V gene lookup returns CDR1 SGDLS and CDR2 YYNGEE. CDR3 DNA: TGTGCCAGCAGCCGACAGGCGAGCTCCTACAATGAGCAGTTCTTC. It yields the protein CASSRQASSYNEQFF.

The genes are TRBV5-1 and TRBJ2-1; 7 nucleotides agree with TRBD1. The CDR3 consists of 13 residues. The V and J ends lost 4 bases and 9 bases, in that order; junction bases with no gene match: 7. The germline V gene encodes CDR1 SGHRS and CDR2 YFSETQ. The CDR3 sequence: CASSPGRGTEQFF. The CDR3, as DNA: TGCGCCAGCAGCCCGGGCAGGGGGACTGAGCAGTTCTTC.

This chain connects TRBV7-2 to TRBJ2-3, with D perhaps TRBD2 (6 bases). The CDR3 has 14 amino acids. Germline V gene lookup returns CDR1 SGHTA and CDR2 FQGNSA. This CDR3 is CATKVAEFTDTQYF. Here the CDR3 DNA reads TGTGCTACGAAGGTAGCGGAGTTCACAGATACGCAGTATTTT.

Judged by abundance, this clonotype is medium-sized. The V gene is TRBV28, the J gene TRBJ2-1, with D hard to call. CDR1 is MDHEN and CDR2 is SYDVKM in the germline V gene. The CDR3 has 15 amino acids. V was trimmed by 5 bases and J by 6 bases, leaving 17 bases between them. This CDR3 reads CASSPRGPLGNEQFF. CDR3 nucleotide sequence: TGTGCCAGCAGTCCTCGAGGACCCCTAGGCAATGAGCAGTTCTTC.

This clonotype occurred many times. The chain carries TRBV29-1 and TRBJ2-5; D perhaps matches TRBD2 (5 bases). The germline V gene encodes CDR1 SQVTM and CDR2 ANQGSEA. The CDR3 loop spans 13 amino acids. V lost 1 base to trimming and J lost 7 bases, with 13 bases between them. CDR3 nucleotides: TGCAGCGTTGAAGGGAACTGGAGGAGGACCCAGTACTTC. Protein: CSVEGNWRRTQYF.